The 28 T cell receptor beta chains listed next were all sequenced from one sample in a study of T cells in Graves' hyperthyroidism and ophthalmopathy. What was amplified from RNA transcripts were TCR beta CDR3 regions. Primed by the HTBI set, a first-round RT-PCR was run on the TCR CDR3. Using its own MiXCR run on the multiplex PCR reads, TCRdb lists one record per CDR3 protein. The sample carries roughly 750,000 distinct CDR3 sequences, about 17% recorded once. The material sequenced was blood. Source of these receptors: a man aged 18-30 years with Graves' hyperthyroidism.

Only a few counts were recorded for this clonotype. This chain uses TRBV6-1 with TRBJ2-1, with a weak D call TRBD1 (5 bases). The germline gives CDR1 MNHNS, CDR2 SASEGT. Trimming pared 6 bases from V and 4 bases from J, leaving 13 bases between. There are 14 residues in the CDR3. The CDR3 bases are TGTGCCAGCAGAGGGGCTCCAGATTACAATGAGCAGTTCTTC. Translated, it gives CASRGAPDYNEQFF.

This clonotype showed up many times. The V and J genes are TRBV12-3 or TRBV12-4 and TRBJ1-2; no clear D. This CDR3 has 13 amino acids. V was shortened by 7 bases and J by 4 bases, with 13 bases between the two germline ends. The CDR3 coding sequence is TGTGCCAGCACCCCGACGGAGGCCTATGGCTACACCTTC. It yields the protein CASTPTEAYGYTF.

There are a few counts of this clonotype. V and J are TRBV19 and TRBJ2-7; D is ambiguous. The CDR3 runs 14 residues. Germline CDR1 is LNHDA and CDR2 is SQIVND (reference sequence). Trimming took off 2 bases at V and 0 bases at J, with 8 bases between the two ends. CDR3 nucleotides: TGTGCCAGTAGTATACGCCAGCACTCCTACGAGCAGTACTTC. Translation: CASSIRQHSYEQYF.

This clonotype was observed many times. The J gene is TRBJ2-2, the V gene TRBV2, with 7 bases matching TRBD1. This CDR3 is built from 17 residues. V lost 4 bases, J lost 8 bases, and 16 bases stayed unmatched. Germline lookup yields CDR1 SNHLY and CDR2 FYNNEI. CDR3 in amino acids: CASSVGQPDRGVGELFF. The CDR3, as DNA: TGTGCCAGCAGTGTGGGACAGCCGGATCGCGGTGTTGGGGAGCTGTTTTTT.

This clonotype was observed at least ten times. The V gene is TRBV28, the J gene TRBJ1-1; D is ambiguous. V lost 5 bases to trimming and J lost 1 base, with 11 bases between them. Germline CDR1 and CDR2: MDHEN and SYDVKM. The length of the CDR3 is 14 residues. CDR3 region: CASSPKFKNTEAFF. The CDR3 nucleotides read TGTGCCAGCAGTCCAAAGTTTAAGAACACTGAAGCTTTCTTT. The full variable domain, in which reference TRBV28 and TRBJ1-1 provide the parts outside the CDR3, is DVKVTQSSRYLVKRTGEKVFLECVQDMDHENMFWYRQDPGLGLRLIYFSYDVKMKEKGDIPEGYSVSREKKERFSLILESASTNQTSMYLCASSPKFKNTEAFFGQGTRLTVV.

This chain joins TRBV10-1 and TRBJ2-1; a possible D gene is TRBD1 (5 bases). V lost 4 bases, J lost 0 bases, and 10 bases lay in between. Germline V lookup: CDR1 WNHNN, CDR2 SYGVQD (reference sequence). CDR3 length equals 15 residues. The CDR3 DNA sequence: TGCGCCAGCAGTGCGACAGCGATCTCCTACAATGAGCAGTTCTTC. Translating it yields CASSATAISYNEQFF.

This clonotype was counted at least ten times. The genes are TRBV7-9 and TRBJ2-5; D might be TRBD1 or TRBD2, each matching 5 bases. Germline CDR1 and CDR2: SEHNR and FQNEAQ (reference sequence). V was pared by 5 bases and J by 5 bases, with 21 bases between. The CDR3 length is 16 residues. The CDR3: CASSVGPRGPPETQYF. The CDR3 DNA reads as TGTGCCAGCAGCGTGGGGCCACGGGGCCCCCCGGAGACCCAGTACTTC.

The sample holds many counts of this clonotype. This chain joins TRBV6-2 or TRBV6-3 and TRBJ2-7; D is perhaps TRBD1 (6 bases). Trimming took off 0 bases at V and 5 bases at J, with 17 bases between the two ends. There are 16 residues in the CDR3. Germline V lookup: CDR1 MNHEY, CDR2 SVGEGT. CDR3 sequence (DNA): TGTGCCAGCAGTTACTCCTCGGACAGACGCAAGGACGAGCAGTACTTC. It translates to CASSYSSDRRKDEQYF.

This clonotype was seen many times. The genes are TRBV7-2 and TRBJ2-7; 8 bases are a match to TRBD1. Losses at the gene ends were 1 base for V and 5 bases for J; bases not matched to a gene: 13. CDR1 is SGHTA and CDR2 is FQGNSA in the germline V gene. This CDR3 is 17 amino acids long. The CDR3 is CASSLGLGQGAWDEQYF. In nucleotides, the CDR3 is TGTGCCAGCAGCTTAGGATTAGGGCAGGGGGCTTGGGACGAGCAGTACTTC.

This clonotype was picked up many times. This chain joins TRBV7-8 and TRBJ2-7; the D is unclear. The length of the CDR3 is 12 residues. The germline gives CDR1 SGHVS, CDR2 FQNEAQ. Trimming cost V 2 bases and J 4 bases, with 6 bases left between them. The CDR3 DNA is TGTGCCAGCAGCTTACACGCATACGAGCAGTACTTC. This codes for CASSLHAYEQYF.

The chain recombines TRBV19 with TRBJ1-2; TRBD1 is a possible D gene (5 bases). V dropped 0 bases and J dropped 6 bases, with 14 bases sitting between them. Germline-derived CDR1 and CDR2 are LNHDA and SQIVND (reference sequence). There are 15 residues in the CDR3. The DNA of the CDR3 is TGTGCCAGTAGTATAGATGGGGACTCAAATCATGGCTACACCTTC. This sequence encodes CASSIDGDSNHGYTF.

This rearrangement joins TRBV7-2 to TRBJ2-5, with TRBD2 matching 8 bases. Trimming cost V 1 base and J 5 bases; bases outside gene matches: 9. CDR1 is SGHTA and CDR2 is FQGNSA in the germline V gene. The CDR3 sequence is 16 residues long. Here the CDR3 DNA reads TGTGCCAGCAGCTTAGGGCCCCCGGGAGGGCGGGAGACCCAGTACTTC. This gives the protein CASSLGPPGGRETQYF.

The gene calls are TRBV4-2 and TRBJ1-1; weak D call: TRBD1 (5 bases). The V end lost 0 bases, the J end lost 1 base, and 15 bases lay between the germline ends. Germline V gene data show CDR1 as LGHNA and CDR2 as YNFKEQ. CDR3 size: 17 residues. The CDR3 DNA reads TGTGCCAGCAGCCAAGACGTGCGGGGCTCGCCGAACACTGAAGCTTTCTTT. It specifies CASSQDVRGSPNTEAFF.

CDR3 sequence reads: CASTGGHGYTF. DNA for the CDR3: TGTGCCAGTACAGGGGGCCATGGCTACACCTTC. The chain combines TRBV6-1 with TRBJ1-2, with 9 bases that match TRBD1. J was trimmed by 6 bases and V by 9 bases; bases with no gene match: 2. Germline V gene data show CDR1 as MNHNS and CDR2 as SASEGT. CDR3 length equals 11 residues.

This clonotype was counted between two and nine times. The J gene is TRBJ2-5, the V gene TRBV7-2, with D hard to call. This CDR3 has 10 amino acids. Trimming took 9 bases from V and 3 from J, leaving 5 bases between them. Germline CDR1 is SGHTA and CDR2 is FQGNSA. Here the CDR3 DNA reads TGTGCCAGAACCGAAGAGACCCAGTACTTC. Protein product: CARTEETQYF.

Many counts were recorded for this clonotype. The rearrangement joins TRBV9 to TRBJ2-7, with D possibly TRBD2 on 5 matching bases. The CDR3 consists of 16 residues. Germline loops: CDR1 SGDLS, CDR2 YYNGEE. With 3 bases removed from V and 0 bases from J, the gap between germline ends came to 16 bases. CDR3 DNA sequence: TGTGCCAGCAGCGGCCACCGGGATCAGAGCTCCTACGAGCAGTACTTC. Protein: CASSGHRDQSSYEQYF.

The chain links TRBV4-1 to TRBJ2-1, with D unresolved. Trimming left V 1 base short and J 3 bases short, with 7 bases between. Germline values: CDR1 MGHRA, CDR2 YSYEKL. CDR3 length: 14 residues. CDR3 loop: CASSQVVLYNEQFF. As DNA, the CDR3 is TGCGCCAGCAGCCAAGTCGTCCTCTACAATGAGCAGTTCTTC.

This clonotype was seen a handful of times. The chain employs TRBV12-3 or TRBV12-4 and TRBJ1-5, with D perhaps matching TRBD1 (6 bases). Trimming took off 1 base at V and 4 bases at J, with 11 bases between the two ends. This CDR3 spans 15 amino acids. In DNA, the CDR3 is TGTGCCAGCAGTTTAGGGCAGGGGACAAATCAGCCCCAGCATTTT. Protein: CASSLGQGTNQPQHF.

This clonotype was picked up many times. This sequence joins TRBV15 and TRBJ1-5; unclear D gene. V lost 3 bases, J lost 8 bases, and 17 bases lay in between. CDR1 is LNHNV, CDR2 YYDKDF, per germline (reference sequence). CDR3 length equals 15 residues. The CDR3 is CATSSPDGGGEPQHF. The DNA of the CDR3 is TGTGCCACCAGCAGCCCTGACGGCGGCGGGGAGCCCCAGCATTTT.

This clonotype was seen more than once but under ten times. The DNA of the CDR3 is TGTGCCAGCAGTTTATTTCTAGCGGGAGGTCACGGGGAGCTGTTTTTT. The encoded protein is CASSLFLAGGHGELFF. V usage is TRBV27 and J usage is TRBJ2-2; 11 bases line up with TRBD2. This CDR3 contains 16 residues. With V trimmed by 1 base and J by 7 bases, 5 bases remained unmatched. CDR1 is MNHEY, CDR2 SMNVEV, per germline (reference sequence).

The chain links TRBV9 to TRBJ2-5; D is ambiguous. Germline V lookup: CDR1 SGDLS, CDR2 YYNGEE. Trimming took off 0 bases at V and 4 bases at J, with 19 bases between the two ends. The CDR3 loop spans 17 amino acids. In DNA, the CDR3 is TGTGCCAGCAGCGTAGGGCGGCCTCCCCGGGCCAGAGAGACCCAGTACTTC. It yields the protein CASSVGRPPRARETQYF. The full variable domain, rest sourced from reference TRBV9 and TRBJ2-5, is DSGVTQTPKHLITATGQRVTLRCSPRSGDLSVYWYQQSLDQGLQFLIQYYNGEERAKGNILERFSAQQFPDLHSELNLSSLELGDSALYFCASSVGRPPRARETQYFGPGTRLLVL.

This clonotype was observed many times. The chain links TRBV20-1 to TRBJ2-7; 8 nucleotides align to TRBD1. This CDR3 spans 13 amino acids. V lost 4 bases to trimming and J lost 5 bases; unmatched junction nucleotides: 7. In germline, CDR1 is DFQATT, CDR2 SNEGSKA (reference sequence). CDR3 bases: TGCAGTGCTACCCCAGGGGGCAGGGACGAGCAGTACTTC. Protein: CSATPGGRDEQYF.

The sample holds many counts of this clonotype. The V call is TRBV6-2 or TRBV6-3, the J call TRBJ2-5, with 7 bases aligning to TRBD2. Germline assignment: CDR1 MNHEY and CDR2 SVGEGT. J lost 5 bases, V lost 2 bases, and 14 bases had no gene match. CDR3 size: 17 residues. CDR3: CASSYTSGLGSRETQYF. CDR3 sequence (DNA): TGTGCCAGCAGTTACACATCCGGACTAGGCTCGAGGGAGACCCAGTACTTC.

The chain combines TRBV15 with TRBJ1-2; TRBD1 matches at 9 bases. V shed 1 base, J shed 7 bases, and the junction held 10 bases outside the gene matches. The germline V gene encodes CDR1 LNHNV and CDR2 YYDKDF (reference sequence). This CDR3 region has 16 residues. The CDR3 sequence: CATSRGTGTGGVGYTF. CDR3 coding DNA: TGTGCCACCAGCAGAGGAACGGGAACAGGGGGCGTTGGCTACACCTTC.

V and J are TRBV15 and TRBJ1-2; 7 bases map to TRBD1. CDR3 size: 12 residues. In germline, CDR1 is LNHNV, CDR2 YYDKDF (reference sequence). Trimming took 3 bases from V and 8 from J; bases not matched to a gene: 3. Written as DNA, the CDR3 is TGTGCCACCAGCAGGACAGGGAGCGGCTACACCTTC. This codes for CATSRTGSGYTF.

This clonotype was observed at least ten times. V usage is TRBV7-8 and J usage is TRBJ2-1, with D uncertain. Per germline, CDR1 SGHVS and CDR2 FQNEAQ. The CDR3 has 15 amino acids. Trimming took off 1 base at V and 8 bases at J, with 15 bases between the two ends. The CDR3 here is CASSLDATGWDEQFF. In DNA form, the CDR3 reads TGTGCCAGCAGCTTAGATGCCACGGGCTGGGATGAGCAGTTCTTC.

This clonotype was seen repeatedly, ten times or more. The chain links TRBV24-1 to TRBJ2-3; D call uncertain. V was trimmed by 4 bases and J by 2 bases, leaving 6 bases between them. The germline V gene encodes CDR1 KGHDR and CDR2 SFDVKD. There are 13 residues in the CDR3. The CDR3 DNA is TGTGCCACCAGTGACCGTATCACAGATACGCAGTATTTT. Its translation: CATSDRITDTQYF.

This clonotype was recorded many times. V is TRBV20-1 and J is TRBJ2-1; perhaps D is TRBD1 or TRBD2 (5 bases each). The CDR3 is 13 amino acids. The ends were cut back, 2 bases at V and 8 bases at J, with 13 bases in the middle. CDR1 DFQATT and CDR2 SNEGSKA come from the germline V gene (reference sequence). The CDR3 is CSARRGVADEQFF. The CDR3 nucleotides read TGCAGTGCTAGACGAGGGGTCGCGGATGAGCAGTTCTTC.